This is a list of T cell receptor beta chains from one sample in a study of cytomegalovirus exposure and HLA in healthy donors. The assay was immunoSEQ multiplex PCR, and TCRdb's table has in-frame clones only and misses some. The data show 150,000 to 200,000 clones, 70% seen once. Material for sequencing was PBMCs. All receptors derive from a man aged 18 to 35 in good health and CMV-seropositive. Both conserved end residues are part of each CDR3. D genes are given only for firm matches. Clone sizes are given selectively: once, few, many, or a class where the clone is expanded.

CDR3 DNA: TGTGCCAGCAGCTTACAATCCGGCGGGAGCACAGATACGCAGTATTTT; CDR3 protein: CASSLQSGGSTDTQYF; J gene: TRBJ2-3; D gene: NA; CDR3 length: 16; clone size: NA; V gene: TRBV7-9
CDR3 DNA: TGTGCCAGCAGTCTCCAGGGGCTGGAGACCCAGTACTTC; CDR3 protein: CASSLQGLETQYF; J gene: TRBJ2-5; D gene: NA; CDR3 length: 13; clone size: few; V gene: TRBV6-1
CDR3 DNA: TGTGCCAGCAGTGAACAGGGGCAGACTGAAGCTTTCTTT; CDR3 protein: CASSEQGQTEAFF; J gene: TRBJ1-1; D gene: NA; CDR3 length: 13; clone size: few; V gene: TRBV6-1
CDR3 DNA: TGTGCCAGCAGCTTAGTTAGAGACAGGGGTTCTGGGGCCAACGTCCTGACTTTC; CDR3 protein: CASSLVRDRGSGANVLTF; J gene: TRBJ2-6; D gene: TRBD1; CDR3 length: 18; clone size: NA; V gene: TRBV7-6
CDR3 DNA: TGTGCCACCAAGGGAGGGTCGGGAAGAGAAAAACTGTTTTTT; CDR3 protein: CATKGGSGREKLFF; J gene: TRBJ1-4; D gene: NA; CDR3 length: 14; clone size: few; V gene: TRBV15
CDR3 DNA: TGTGCCAGCAGCTATGACAGTGGAAACACCATATATTTT; CDR3 protein: CASSYDSGNTIYF; J gene: TRBJ1-3; D gene: NA; CDR3 length: 13; clone size: once; V gene: TRBV7-9
CDR3 DNA: TGTGCCAGCAGCTTACCCCAGGGCTCGACCAAAAACATTCAGTACTTC; CDR3 protein: CASSLPQGSTKNIQYF; J gene: TRBJ2-4; D gene: NA; CDR3 length: 16; clone size: NA; V gene: TRBV7-8
CDR3 DNA: TGTGCCAGCAGCTTTTCGGTGGGAGAAAAAACCGGGGAGCTGTTTTTT; CDR3 protein: CASSFSVGEKTGELFF; J gene: TRBJ2-2; D gene: NA; CDR3 length: 16; clone size: NA; V gene: TRBV7-6
CDR3 DNA: TGTGCCAGTAGTACCCGGACAGGTGAAGCTTTCTTT; CDR3 protein: CASSTRTGEAFF; J gene: TRBJ1-1; D gene: TRBD1; CDR3 length: 12; clone size: NA; V gene: TRBV19
CDR3 DNA: TGTGCCAGCAGCTTGGGGGCAGGGCGTCAAAACACCATATATTTT; CDR3 protein: CASSLGAGRQNTIYF; J gene: TRBJ1-3; D gene: NA; CDR3 length: 15; clone size: NA; V gene: TRBV5-6
CDR3 DNA: TGCAGCGTTGAAGATGCTGGGCCCTACTATGGCTACACCTTC; CDR3 protein: CSVEDAGPYYGYTF; J gene: TRBJ1-2; D gene: NA; CDR3 length: 14; clone size: NA; V gene: TRBV29-1
CDR3 DNA: TGTGCCAGCAGGGAAGAATTAGGGACAGCTGGAAACACCATATATTTT; CDR3 protein: CASREELGTAGNTIYF; J gene: TRBJ1-3; D gene: TRBD1; CDR3 length: 16; clone size: once; V gene: TRBV6-1
CDR3 DNA: TGTGCCTGCGGAGGACCCAATCAGCCCCAGCATTTT; CDR3 protein: CACGGPNQPQHF; J gene: TRBJ1-5; D gene: NA; CDR3 length: 12; clone size: NA; V gene: TRBV30
CDR3 DNA: TGTGCCAGTAGTACCTGGGGACAGGGATTTGATCAGCCCCAGCATTTT; CDR3 protein: CASSTWGQGFDQPQHF; J gene: TRBJ1-5; D gene: TRBD1; CDR3 length: 16; clone size: NA; V gene: TRBV19
CDR3 DNA: TGTGCCAGCAGCTATGGGACAATCCAAGAGACCCAGTACTTC; CDR3 protein: CASSYGTIQETQYF; J gene: TRBJ2-5; D gene: NA; CDR3 length: 14; clone size: NA; V gene: TRBV5-8
CDR3 DNA: TGTGCCACCAGCAAACGGGGGACGCAGTATGGCTACACCTTC; CDR3 protein: CATSKRGTQYGYTF; J gene: TRBJ1-2; D gene: NA; CDR3 length: 14; clone size: NA; V gene: TRBV15
CDR3 DNA: TGTGCCAGCAGTGAATTATATCGGTTGAACACTGAAGCTTTCTTT; CDR3 protein: CASSELYRLNTEAFF; J gene: TRBJ1-1; D gene: NA; CDR3 length: 15; clone size: NA; V gene: TRBV6-1
CDR3 DNA: TGTGCCAGCAGGAGGGACAGGCTGAACACCGGGGAGCTGTTTTTT; CDR3 protein: CASRRDRLNTGELFF; J gene: TRBJ2-2; D gene: TRBD1; CDR3 length: 15; clone size: NA; V gene: TRBV7-3
CDR3 DNA: TGTGCCAGCAGGGGTGGTCAGGGGTACACAGATACGCAGTATTTT; CDR3 protein: CASRGGQGYTDTQYF; J gene: TRBJ2-3; D gene: NA; CDR3 length: 15; clone size: few; V gene: TRBV28
CDR3 DNA: TGCGCCAGCAGCGTGGACTACACCTACGGAAACACCATATATTTT; CDR3 protein: CASSVDYTYGNTIYF; J gene: TRBJ1-3; D gene: NA; CDR3 length: 15; clone size: few; V gene: TRBV5-1
CDR3 DNA: TGTGCCAGCAGCCATTCCCCCGACGGGAATCAGCCCCAGCATTTT; CDR3 protein: CASSHSPDGNQPQHF; J gene: TRBJ1-5; D gene: NA; CDR3 length: 15; clone size: NA; V gene: TRBV6-5
CDR3 DNA: TGTGCCAGCAGTTTACGGGGACAGACTTATCCCGGCTACACCTTC; CDR3 protein: CASSLRGQTYPGYTF; J gene: TRBJ1-2; D gene: TRBD1; CDR3 length: 15; clone size: NA; V gene: TRBV28
CDR3 DNA: TGTGCCAGCAGCTCCGACAGGTACCAAGAGGCCCAGTACTTC; CDR3 protein: CASSSDRYQEAQYF; J gene: TRBJ2-5; D gene: NA; CDR3 length: 14; clone size: few; V gene: TRBV7-2
CDR3 DNA: TGTGCCAGCACCTTGGGGACTTTTCGCACAGATACGCAGTATTTT; CDR3 protein: CASTLGTFRTDTQYF; J gene: TRBJ2-3; D gene: NA; CDR3 length: 15; clone size: few; V gene: TRBV11-2
CDR3 DNA: TGTGCCAGCAGCTTTTTAGCGGGGGGGGAGGAGACCCAGTACTTC; CDR3 protein: CASSFLAGGEETQYF; J gene: TRBJ2-5; D gene: TRBD2; CDR3 length: 15; clone size: NA; V gene: TRBV5-4
CDR3 DNA: TGTGCCAGCAGCTTAACGGGGGGGGATCCAACCGGGGAGCTGTTTTTT; CDR3 protein: CASSLTGGDPTGELFF; J gene: TRBJ2-2; D gene: TRBD2; CDR3 length: 16; clone size: few; V gene: TRBV7-3
CDR3 DNA: TGTGCCAGCAGTTTGGGGCTCAATCAGCCCCAGCATTTT; CDR3 protein: CASSLGLNQPQHF; J gene: TRBJ1-5; D gene: NA; CDR3 length: 13; clone size: NA; V gene: TRBV6-1
CDR3 DNA: TGTGCCAGCAGCTTAATGGGGCGGAGGGGCAATCAGCCCCAGCATTTT; CDR3 protein: CASSLMGRRGNQPQHF; J gene: TRBJ1-5; D gene: NA; CDR3 length: 16; clone size: few; V gene: TRBV5-6
CDR3 DNA: TGTGCCAGCAGCTTAGGTCAGGGGGGTGACTATGGCTACACCTTC; CDR3 protein: CASSLGQGGDYGYTF; J gene: TRBJ1-2; D gene: TRBD1; CDR3 length: 15; clone size: NA; V gene: TRBV7-8
CDR3 DNA: TGTGCCATCAGTGAGATACAGGGGGCTAGTCGAACTGAAGCTTTCTTT; CDR3 protein: CAISEIQGASRTEAFF; J gene: TRBJ1-1; D gene: TRBD1; CDR3 length: 16; clone size: few; V gene: TRBV10-3
CDR3 DNA: TGTGCCAGCAGTTTATTACGACTAGCGGGAGTGAGCACCGGGGAGCTGTTTTTT; CDR3 protein: CASSLLRLAGVSTGELFF; J gene: TRBJ2-2; D gene: TRBD2; CDR3 length: 18; clone size: NA; V gene: TRBV27
CDR3 DNA: TGTGCCAGCTCACCGGTCCGCCTACCCACAGATACGCAGTATTTT; CDR3 protein: CASSPVRLPTDTQYF; J gene: TRBJ2-3; D gene: NA; CDR3 length: 15; clone size: NA; V gene: TRBV18
CDR3 DNA: TGCGCCAGCAGCCAAGGGGAGGCCAGCACAGATACGCAGTATTTT; CDR3 protein: CASSQGEASTDTQYF; J gene: TRBJ2-3; D gene: NA; CDR3 length: 15; clone size: few; V gene: TRBV4-1
CDR3 DNA: TGTGCCAGCAGCTTTACCCGGTTCGCGAACACCGGGGAGCTGTTTTTT; CDR3 protein: CASSFTRFANTGELFF; J gene: TRBJ2-2; D gene: NA; CDR3 length: 16; clone size: NA; V gene: TRBV11-3
CDR3 DNA: TGTGCCAGCAGGGCCACAGGGGACTATGGCTACACCTTC; CDR3 protein: CASRATGDYGYTF; J gene: TRBJ1-2; D gene: TRBD1; CDR3 length: 13; clone size: NA; V gene: TRBV6-1
CDR3 DNA: TGTGCCAGCAGTTACTCGCAGGGCAATCAGCCCCAGCATTTT; CDR3 protein: CASSYSQGNQPQHF; J gene: TRBJ1-5; D gene: NA; CDR3 length: 14; clone size: few; V gene: TRBV6-6
CDR3 DNA: TGTGCCAGCAGACGGGACAGACTTATATCTACCGAAGCTTTCTTT; CDR3 protein: CASRRDRLISTEAFF; J gene: TRBJ1-1; D gene: TRBD1; CDR3 length: 15; clone size: NA; V gene: TRBV6-5
CDR3 DNA: TGCGCCAGCAGCCAAGCGGGAGGACAGTTGTATGGCTACACCTTC; CDR3 protein: CASSQAGGQLYGYTF; J gene: TRBJ1-2; D gene: NA; CDR3 length: 15; clone size: NA; V gene: TRBV4-1
CDR3 DNA: TGTGCCAGCAGCTGGGGGCGGGCGACTGAAGCTTTCTTT; CDR3 protein: CASSWGRATEAFF; J gene: TRBJ1-1; D gene: NA; CDR3 length: 13; clone size: NA; V gene: TRBV11-3
CDR3 DNA: TGTGCCAGCAGCCTAGGGGTAGCGGACACAGATACGCAGTATTTT; CDR3 protein: CASSLGVADTDTQYF; J gene: TRBJ2-3; D gene: NA; CDR3 length: 15; clone size: once; V gene: TRBV9
CDR3 DNA: TGTGCCAGCAGCCGTAGATGGGACAGGGTCATGGATGAGCAGTTCTTC; CDR3 protein: CASSRRWDRVMDEQFF; J gene: TRBJ2-1; D gene: TRBD1; CDR3 length: 16; clone size: NA; V gene: TRBV9
CDR3 DNA: TGCGCCAGCAGCTTGGGCGGGACTAGGGCGGAAAACATTCAGTACTTC; CDR3 protein: CASSLGGTRAENIQYF; J gene: TRBJ2-4; D gene: TRBD2; CDR3 length: 16; clone size: few; V gene: TRBV5-1
CDR3 DNA: TGCGCCAGCAGCCTAGAACTAGCGGGGGGCACAGATACGCAGTATTTT; CDR3 protein: CASSLELAGGTDTQYF; J gene: TRBJ2-3; D gene: TRBD2; CDR3 length: 16; clone size: NA; V gene: TRBV5-1
CDR3 DNA: TGTGCCAGCAGCGCCGGGACAGGGGGCTTAGACACTGAAGCTTTCTTT; CDR3 protein: CASSAGTGGLDTEAFF; J gene: TRBJ1-1; D gene: TRBD1; CDR3 length: 16; clone size: NA; V gene: TRBV5-6
CDR3 DNA: TGCAGTGCTAGCGGTCAGCCCCAGCATTTT; CDR3 protein: CSASGQPQHF; J gene: TRBJ1-5; D gene: NA; CDR3 length: 10; clone size: few; V gene: TRBV20-1
CDR3 DNA: TGTGCCAGCAGCTTAGTTCCCGAGAGTGCCGGGGAGCTGTTTTTT; CDR3 protein: CASSLVPESAGELFF; J gene: TRBJ2-2; D gene: NA; CDR3 length: 15; clone size: NA; V gene: TRBV7-9
CDR3 DNA: TGTGCCAGCAGTTCCGGGACAGTCTATGGCTACACCTTC; CDR3 protein: CASSSGTVYGYTF; J gene: TRBJ1-2; D gene: TRBD1; CDR3 length: 13; clone size: NA; V gene: TRBV27
CDR3 DNA: TGTGCCAGCAGTGCTGACACTGAAGCTTTCTTT; CDR3 protein: CASSADTEAFF; J gene: TRBJ1-1; D gene: NA; CDR3 length: 11; clone size: NA; V gene: TRBV6-1
CDR3 DNA: TGTGCCAGCAGCCGACAGGGGAACACCGGGGAGCTGTTTTTT; CDR3 protein: CASSRQGNTGELFF; J gene: TRBJ2-2; D gene: TRBD1; CDR3 length: 14; clone size: few; V gene: TRBV7-9
CDR3 DNA: TGTGCCAGCAGTAGACAGGGTGATAGCAATCAGCCCCAGCATTTT; CDR3 protein: CASSRQGDSNQPQHF; J gene: TRBJ1-5; D gene: TRBD1; CDR3 length: 15; clone size: NA; V gene: TRBV28
CDR3 DNA: TGTGCCATCAGTGAAACACGGGACAGGGGGCCGCAGGACGAAAAACTGTTTTTT; CDR3 protein: CAISETRDRGPQDEKLFF; J gene: TRBJ1-4; D gene: TRBD1; CDR3 length: 18; clone size: NA; V gene: TRBV10-3
CDR3 DNA: TGCGCCAGCAGCGATTACGCGGGACTAGGGCAGGGTGAGCAGTTCTTC; CDR3 protein: CASSDYAGLGQGEQFF; J gene: TRBJ2-1; D gene: TRBD2; CDR3 length: 16; clone size: NA; V gene: TRBV5-1
CDR3 DNA: TGTGCCAGCAGCTTGGGGGGCCCGGGTCGCTCTGGAAACACCATATATTTT; CDR3 protein: CASSLGGPGRSGNTIYF; J gene: TRBJ1-3; D gene: NA; CDR3 length: 17; clone size: NA; V gene: TRBV5-4
CDR3 DNA: TGTGCCAGCAGTTTTTCCCAGGGCGGCAATGAAAAACTGTTTTTT; CDR3 protein: CASSFSQGGNEKLFF; J gene: TRBJ1-4; D gene: NA; CDR3 length: 15; clone size: NA; V gene: TRBV28